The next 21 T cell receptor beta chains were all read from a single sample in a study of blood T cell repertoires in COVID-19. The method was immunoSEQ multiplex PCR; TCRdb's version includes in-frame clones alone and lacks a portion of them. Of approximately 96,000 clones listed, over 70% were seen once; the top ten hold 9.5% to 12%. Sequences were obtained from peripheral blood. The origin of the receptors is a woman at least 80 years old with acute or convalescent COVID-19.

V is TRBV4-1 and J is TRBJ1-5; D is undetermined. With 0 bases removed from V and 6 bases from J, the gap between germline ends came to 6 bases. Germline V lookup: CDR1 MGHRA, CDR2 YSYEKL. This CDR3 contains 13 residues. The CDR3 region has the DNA TGCGCCAGCAGCCAAGATGTCCGTCAGCCCCAGCATTTT. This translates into CASSQDVRQPQHF.

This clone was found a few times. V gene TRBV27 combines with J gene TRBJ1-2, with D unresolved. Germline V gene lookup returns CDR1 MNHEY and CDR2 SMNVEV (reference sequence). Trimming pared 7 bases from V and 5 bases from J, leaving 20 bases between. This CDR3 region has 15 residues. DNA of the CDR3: TGTGCCAGCACCGCCCGGAAGGCGGGATGGTATGGCTACACCTTC. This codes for CASTARKAGWYGYTF.

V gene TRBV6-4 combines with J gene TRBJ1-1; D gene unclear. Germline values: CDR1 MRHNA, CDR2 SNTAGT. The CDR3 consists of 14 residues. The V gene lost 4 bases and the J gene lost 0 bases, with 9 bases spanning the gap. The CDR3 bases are TGTGCCAGCAGTGGAGACACCATGAACACTGAAGCTTTCTTT. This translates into CASSGDTMNTEAFF.

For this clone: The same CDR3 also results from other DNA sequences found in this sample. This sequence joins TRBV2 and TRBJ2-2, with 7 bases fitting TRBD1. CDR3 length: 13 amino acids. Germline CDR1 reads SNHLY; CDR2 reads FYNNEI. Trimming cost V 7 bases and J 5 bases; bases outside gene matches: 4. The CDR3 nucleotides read TGTGCCAGCACCCGACAGGGAACCGGGGAGCTGTTTTTT. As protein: CASTRQGTGELFF.

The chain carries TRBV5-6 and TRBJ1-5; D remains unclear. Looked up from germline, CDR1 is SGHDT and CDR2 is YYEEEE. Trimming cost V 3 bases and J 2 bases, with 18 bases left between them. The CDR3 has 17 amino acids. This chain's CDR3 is CASSSSRGWMGNQPQHF. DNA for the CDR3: TGTGCCAGCAGCTCCTCGAGAGGGTGGATGGGCAATCAGCCCCAGCATTTT.

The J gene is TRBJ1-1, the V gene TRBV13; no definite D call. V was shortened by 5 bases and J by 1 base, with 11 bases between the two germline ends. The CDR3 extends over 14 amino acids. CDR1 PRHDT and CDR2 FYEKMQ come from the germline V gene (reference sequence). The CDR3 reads CASSVYSSNTEAFF. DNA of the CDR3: TGTGCCAGCAGCGTCTACAGCTCGAACACTGAAGCTTTCTTT.

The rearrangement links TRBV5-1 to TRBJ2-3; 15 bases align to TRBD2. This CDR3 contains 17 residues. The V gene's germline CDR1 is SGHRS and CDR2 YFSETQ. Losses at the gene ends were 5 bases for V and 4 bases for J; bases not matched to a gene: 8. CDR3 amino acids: CASRFGTSGGYSDTQYF. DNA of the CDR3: TGCGCCAGCAGGTTCGGGACTAGCGGGGGGTATTCAGATACGCAGTATTTT.

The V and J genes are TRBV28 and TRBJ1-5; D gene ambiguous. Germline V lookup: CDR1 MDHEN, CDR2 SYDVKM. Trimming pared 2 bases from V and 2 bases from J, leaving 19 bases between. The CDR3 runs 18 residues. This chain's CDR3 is CASSLGYQVIVGNQPQHF. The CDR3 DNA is TGTGCCAGCAGTTTAGGCTATCAGGTCATCGTGGGCAATCAGCCCCAGCATTTT.

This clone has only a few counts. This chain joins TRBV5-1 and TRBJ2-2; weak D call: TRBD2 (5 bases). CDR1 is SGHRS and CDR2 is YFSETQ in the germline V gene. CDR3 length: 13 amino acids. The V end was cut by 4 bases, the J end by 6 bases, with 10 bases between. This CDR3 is CASSETSSGELFF. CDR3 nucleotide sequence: TGCGCCAGCAGCGAAACTAGTTCCGGGGAGCTGTTTTTT.

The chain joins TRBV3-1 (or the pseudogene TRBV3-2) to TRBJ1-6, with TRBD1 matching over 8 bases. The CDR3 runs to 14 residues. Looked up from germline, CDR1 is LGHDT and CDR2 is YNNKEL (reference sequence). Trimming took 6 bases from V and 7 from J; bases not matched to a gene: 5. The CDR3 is CASRMDRDNSPLHF. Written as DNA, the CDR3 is TGTGCCAGCAGGATGGACAGGGACAATTCACCCCTCCACTTT.

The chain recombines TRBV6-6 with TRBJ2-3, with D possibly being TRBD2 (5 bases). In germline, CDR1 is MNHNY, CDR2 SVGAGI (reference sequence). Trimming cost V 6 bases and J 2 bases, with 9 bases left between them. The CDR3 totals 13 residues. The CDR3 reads CASRAEITDTQYF. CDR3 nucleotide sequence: TGTGCCAGCAGAGCGGAGATCACAGATACGCAGTATTTT.

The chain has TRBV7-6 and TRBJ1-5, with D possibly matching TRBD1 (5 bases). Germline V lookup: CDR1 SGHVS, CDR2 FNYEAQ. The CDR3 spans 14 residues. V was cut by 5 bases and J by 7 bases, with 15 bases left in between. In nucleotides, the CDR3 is TGTGCCAGCAGCCCTTTCCAGGGTAACCAGCCCCAGCATTTT. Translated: CASSPFQGNQPQHF.

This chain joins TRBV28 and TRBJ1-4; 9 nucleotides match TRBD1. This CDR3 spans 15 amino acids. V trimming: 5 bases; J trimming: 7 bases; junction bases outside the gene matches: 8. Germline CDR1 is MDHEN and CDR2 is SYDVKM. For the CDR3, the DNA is TGTGCCAGCAGTACCGGACAGGGGAAGGGTGAAAAACTGTTTTTT. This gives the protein CASSTGQGKGEKLFF.

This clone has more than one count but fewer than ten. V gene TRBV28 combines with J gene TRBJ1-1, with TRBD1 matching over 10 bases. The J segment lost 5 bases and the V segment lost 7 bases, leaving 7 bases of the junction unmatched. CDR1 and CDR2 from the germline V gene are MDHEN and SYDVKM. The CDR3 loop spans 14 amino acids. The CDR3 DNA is TGTGCCAGCAAAAGGGACAGGGGTGGGACTGAAGCTTTCTTT. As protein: CASKRDRGGTEAFF.

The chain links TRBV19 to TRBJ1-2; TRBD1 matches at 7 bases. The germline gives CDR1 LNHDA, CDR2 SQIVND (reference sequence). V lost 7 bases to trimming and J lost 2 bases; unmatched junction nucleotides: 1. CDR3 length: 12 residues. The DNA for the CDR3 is TGTGCCAGTAACAGGGGAAACTATGGCTACACCTTC. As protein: CASNRGNYGYTF.

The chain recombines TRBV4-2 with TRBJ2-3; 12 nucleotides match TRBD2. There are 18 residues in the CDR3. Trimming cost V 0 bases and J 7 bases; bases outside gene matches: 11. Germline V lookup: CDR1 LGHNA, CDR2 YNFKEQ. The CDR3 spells CASSQEERVGLAGNTQYF. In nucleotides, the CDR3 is TGTGCCAGCAGCCAAGAGGAGAGAGTAGGACTAGCGGGGAATACGCAGTATTTT.

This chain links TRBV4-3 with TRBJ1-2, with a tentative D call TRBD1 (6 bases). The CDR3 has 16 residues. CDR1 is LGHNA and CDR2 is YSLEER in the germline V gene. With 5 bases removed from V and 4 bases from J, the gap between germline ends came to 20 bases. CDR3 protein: CASSLDSTGSSYGYTF. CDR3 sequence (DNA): TGCGCCAGCAGCTTGGACTCAACAGGGTCAAGCTATGGCTACACCTTC.

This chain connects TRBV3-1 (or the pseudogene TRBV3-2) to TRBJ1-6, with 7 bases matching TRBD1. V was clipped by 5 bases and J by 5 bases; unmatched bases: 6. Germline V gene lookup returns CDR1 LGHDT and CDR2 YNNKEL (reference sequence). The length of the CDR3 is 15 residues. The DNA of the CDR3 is TGTGCCAGCAGCGGACAGGCTGTTCATAATTCACCCCTCCACTTT. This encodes CASSGQAVHNSPLHF.

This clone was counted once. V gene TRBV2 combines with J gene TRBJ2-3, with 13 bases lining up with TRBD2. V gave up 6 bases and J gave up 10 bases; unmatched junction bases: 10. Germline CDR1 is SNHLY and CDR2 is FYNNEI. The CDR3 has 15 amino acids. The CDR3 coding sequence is TGTGCCAGCAGGAATGGACTAGCGGGGGAGGTTGCGCAGTATTTT. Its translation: CASRNGLAGEVAQYF.

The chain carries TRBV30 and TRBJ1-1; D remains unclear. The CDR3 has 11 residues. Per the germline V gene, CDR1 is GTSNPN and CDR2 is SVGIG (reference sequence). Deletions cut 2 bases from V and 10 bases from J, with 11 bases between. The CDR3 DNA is TGTGCCTGGAGTCTCGGTCGTGCAGCTTTCTTT. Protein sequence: CAWSLGRAAFF.

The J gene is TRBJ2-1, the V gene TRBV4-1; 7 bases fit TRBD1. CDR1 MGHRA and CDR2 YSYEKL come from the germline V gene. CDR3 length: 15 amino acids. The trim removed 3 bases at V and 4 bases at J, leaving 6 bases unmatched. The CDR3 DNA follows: TGCGCCAGCAGCCACCCGGGACAGAAGTACAATGAGCAGTTCTTC. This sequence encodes CASSHPGQKYNEQFF.